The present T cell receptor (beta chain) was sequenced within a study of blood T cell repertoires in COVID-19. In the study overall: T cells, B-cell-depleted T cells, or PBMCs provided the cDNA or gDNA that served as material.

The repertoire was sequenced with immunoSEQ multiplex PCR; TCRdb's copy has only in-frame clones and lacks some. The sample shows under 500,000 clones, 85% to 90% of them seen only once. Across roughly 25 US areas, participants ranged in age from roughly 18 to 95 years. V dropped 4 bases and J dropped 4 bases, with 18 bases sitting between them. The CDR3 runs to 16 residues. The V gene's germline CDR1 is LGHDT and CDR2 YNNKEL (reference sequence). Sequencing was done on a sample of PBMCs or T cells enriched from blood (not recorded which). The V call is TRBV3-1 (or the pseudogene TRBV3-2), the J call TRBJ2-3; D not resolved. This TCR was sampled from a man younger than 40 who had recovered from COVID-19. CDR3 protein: CASSPLGPIGADTQYF. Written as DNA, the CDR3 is TGTGCCAGCAGCCCGCTGGGCCCTATAGGTGCAGATACGCAGTATTTT.